The clone carrying this TCR beta chain showed up just a few times. What it binds is not known. The germline gives CDR1 SNHLY, CDR2 FYNNEI. V was trimmed by 2 bases and J by 4 bases, leaving 11 bases between them. The CDR3 covers 14 residues. The record originates from a study of response to subunit inactivated influenza vaccine. General study results and limits: The study's authors posited that every seasonal influenza vaccination enlists few new T cells.

TCRdb reprocessed the RT-PCR reads with MiXCR, giving one entry per CDR3 protein. The sample lists about 520,000 distinct CDR3 sequences, more than 7% occurring once. The sample consisted of PBMCs from blood, taken less than 30 months after vaccination. The sequence was collected from a man aged 45 to 70 who received an inactivated influenza vaccine. The V call is TRBV2, the J call TRBJ2-5; D is possibly TRBD1 (5 bases). CDR3 loop: CASSERGLIETQYF. CDR3 coding DNA: TGTGCCAGCAGTGAAAGGGGCCTAATAGAGACCCAGTACTTC. The entire variable domain, with the rest obtained from reference TRBV2 and TRBJ2-5, is as follows: EPEVTQTPSHQVTQMGQEVILRCVPISNHLYFYWYRQILGQKVEFLVSFYNNEISEKSEIFDDQFSVERPDGSNFTLKIRSTKLEDSAMYFCASSERGLIETQYFGPGTRLLVL.